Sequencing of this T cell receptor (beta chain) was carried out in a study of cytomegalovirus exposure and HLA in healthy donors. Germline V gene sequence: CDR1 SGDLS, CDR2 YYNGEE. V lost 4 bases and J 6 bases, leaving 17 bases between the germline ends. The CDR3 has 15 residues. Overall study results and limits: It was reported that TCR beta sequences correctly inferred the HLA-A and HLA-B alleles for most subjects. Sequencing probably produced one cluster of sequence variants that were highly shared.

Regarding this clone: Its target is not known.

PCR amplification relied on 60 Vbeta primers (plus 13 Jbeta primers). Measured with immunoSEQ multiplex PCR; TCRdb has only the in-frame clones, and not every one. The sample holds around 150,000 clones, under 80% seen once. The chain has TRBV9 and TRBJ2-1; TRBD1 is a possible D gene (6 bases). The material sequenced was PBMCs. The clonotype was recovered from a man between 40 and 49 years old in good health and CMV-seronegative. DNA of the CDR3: TGTGCCAGCAGCTCCGGGACAAAAAATGCCAATGAGCAGTTCTTC. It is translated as CASSSGTKNANEQFF.